The 31 T cell receptor beta chains presented below share a single source sample, sequenced in a study of blood T cell repertoires in COVID-19. This table comes from immunoSEQ multiplex PCR, and its TCRdb copy is limited to in-frame clones, with some not included. The table has 200,000 to 250,000 clones, roughly four fifths seen once. The sequenced sample consisted of PBMCs or T cells enriched from blood (not recorded which). Receptors were obtained from a woman aged 45-59 years who had been exposed to COVID-19.

CDR3 loop: CASNDRPGSGNTIYF. In DNA, the CDR3 is TGTGCCAGCAACGACAGGCCCGGCTCTGGAAACACCATATATTTT. The V gene is TRBV21-1, the J gene TRBJ1-3; the table's TRBD1 call for D was not verified on the DNA. TRBV21-1 is labeled a pseudogene. The length of the CDR3 is 15 residues.

The chain carries TRBV7-6 and TRBJ2-1; D is uncertain. Germline lookup yields CDR1 SGHVS and CDR2 FNYEAQ. V was shortened by 2 bases and J by 3 bases, with 5 bases between the two germline ends. The CDR3 covers 13 residues. CDR3 coding DNA: TGTGCCAGCAGCTTAACAAACTACAATGAGCAGTTCTTC. As protein: CASSLTNYNEQFF.

This clone has just a few counts. The J gene is TRBJ1-1, the V gene TRBV2, with 9 bases that match TRBD1. The CDR3 contains 16 residues. Germline assignment: CDR1 SNHLY and CDR2 FYNNEI. V shed 5 bases, J shed 2 bases, and the junction held 9 bases outside the gene matches. The CDR3 protein is CASSPTGGLGNTEAFF. CDR3 sequence (DNA): TGTGCCAGCAGTCCGACAGGGGGATTGGGAAACACTGAAGCTTTCTTT.

The chain recombines TRBV18 with TRBJ1-1, with TRBD1 as a possible D gene (5 bases). This CDR3 is built from 15 residues. Germline CDR1 reads KGHSH; CDR2 reads LQKENI. Deletions cut 5 bases from V and 3 bases from J, with 16 bases between. In nucleotides, the CDR3 is TGTGCCAGCTCAAACGCTAGGGGTCCTTACACTGAAGCTTTCTTT. Protein sequence: CASSNARGPYTEAFF.

The chain uses TRBV9 and TRBJ1-2; possible D gene TRBD1, 5 bases. Trimming took 2 bases from V and 2 from J, leaving 7 bases between them. The germline CDR1 and CDR2 sequences are SGDLS and YYNGEE. This CDR3 contains 13 residues. CDR3 amino acids: CASSVQGNYGYTF. In nucleotides, the CDR3 is TGTGCCAGCAGCGTCCAGGGAAACTATGGCTACACCTTC.

The J gene is TRBJ1-4, the V gene TRBV6-5; no definite D call. Trimming shortened V by 6 bases and J by 2 bases, and 10 bases separated the two germline ends. There are 14 residues in the CDR3. Germline loops: CDR1 MNHEY, CDR2 SVGAGI. The CDR3 DNA reads as TGTGCCAGCAGGCTAGCCTGGACTAATGAAAAACTGTTTTTT. It specifies CASRLAWTNEKLFF.

This chain joins TRBV29-1 and TRBJ1-1; D unclear. CDR3 length: 12 amino acids. CDR1 is SQVTM, CDR2 ANQGSEA, per germline. V gave up 0 bases and J gave up 11 bases, with 13 bases separating them. The CDR3 DNA is TGCAGCGTTGAAGATGCGGGCCCCCGGGCTTTCTTT. It codes for CSVEDAGPRAFF.

V is TRBV9 and J is TRBJ2-1; TRBD2 matches at 7 bases. V trimming: 1 base; J trimming: 8 bases; junction bases outside the gene matches: 6. Germline V gene lookup returns CDR1 SGDLS and CDR2 YYNGEE. The CDR3 has 14 residues. For the CDR3, the DNA is TGTGCCAGCAGCGTAAAGCGGGGTGGAGATGAGCAGTTCTTC. Translating it yields CASSVKRGGDEQFF. Drawing the rest from reference TRBV9 and TRBJ2-1, the complete variable domain is DSGVTQTPKHLITATGQRVTLRCSPRSGDLSVYWYQQSLDQGLQFLIQYYNGEERAKGNILERFSAQQFPDLHSELNLSSLELGDSALYFCASSVKRGGDEQFFGPGTRLTVL.

The chain has TRBV6-5 and TRBJ2-7; 9 bases are a match to TRBD1. With 11 bases clipped from V and 4 bases from J, the junction kept 9 bases outside the gene matches. CDR1 and CDR2 from the germline V gene are MNHEY and SVGAGI. CDR3 length: 13 amino acids. CDR3 sequence reads: CASGTGRVYEQYF. In DNA form, the CDR3 reads TGTGCCTCCGGGACAGGGAGGGTTTACGAGCAGTACTTC.

The rearrangement links TRBV5-4 to TRBJ2-1; TRBD2 agrees at 11 bases. Germline V gives CDR1 SGHNT, CDR2 YYREEE (reference sequence). V shed 4 bases, J shed 3 bases, and the junction held 3 bases outside the gene matches. The CDR3 has 15 residues. CDR3 in DNA: TGTGCCAGCAGCCCCGGGACTAGCGGCTACAATGAGCAGTTCTTC. This sequence encodes CASSPGTSGYNEQFF.

CDR3 in DNA: TGTGCCAGCAGTGAATTGGGGGGACCCTACAATGAGCAGTTCTTC. Translated, it gives CASSELGGPYNEQFF. The rearrangement links TRBV6-4 to TRBJ2-1; the D gene is possibly TRBD2 (6 bases). V was shortened by 3 bases and J by 2 bases, with 11 bases between the two germline ends. The CDR3 has 15 amino acids. Germline values: CDR1 MRHNA, CDR2 SNTAGT.

This clone appeared a few times. The chain links TRBV24-1 to TRBJ2-5, with 7 bases fitting TRBD2. From germline, CDR1 is KGHDR and CDR2 SFDVKD. J lost 2 bases, V lost 3 bases, and 5 bases had no gene match. CDR3 length equals 15 residues. The CDR3 loop reads CATSDPSSGQETQYF. The CDR3 nucleotides are TGTGCCACCAGTGATCCCTCTAGCGGACAAGAGACCCAGTACTTC.

Concerning this clone: Within the sample, other DNA sequences also encode this same CDR3. The V and J genes are TRBV5-1 and TRBJ1-3; D gene ambiguous. CDR1 is SGHRS, CDR2 YFSETQ, per germline. The CDR3 extends over 15 amino acids. V was shortened by 0 bases and J by 3 bases, with 10 bases between the two germline ends. The CDR3 DNA reads TGCGCCAGCAGCTTGGAGGCAGGTGGTGGAAACACCATATATTTT. It yields the protein CASSLEAGGGNTIYF. The whole variable domain, remainder taken from reference TRBV5-1 and TRBJ1-3, is KAGVTQTPRYLIKTRGQQVTLSCSPISGHRSVSWYQQTPGQGLQFLFEYFSETQRNKGNFPGRFSGRQFSNSRSEMNVSTLELGDSALYLCASSLEAGGGNTIYFGEGSWLTVV.

The chain links TRBV4-1 to TRBJ2-7; D possibly corresponds to TRBD2 (6 bases). Trimming removed 4 bases from V and 6 bases from J, with 16 bases in between. Germline V gene sequence: CDR1 MGHRA, CDR2 YSYEKL. The CDR3 consists of 14 residues. CDR3 bases: TGCGCCAGCAGCCCCGGGGGAGCGCTCAGCGAGCAGTACTTC. Protein product: CASSPGGALSEQYF.

The chain employs TRBV24-1 and TRBJ2-1; possibly TRBD2 for D (6 bases). This CDR3 is 17 amino acids long. Trimming took off 5 bases at V and 6 bases at J, with 22 bases between the two ends. The germline V gene encodes CDR1 KGHDR and CDR2 SFDVKD. CDR3 DNA: TGTGCCACCAGTGGGGGAGGACGGGGGTCGATAGGCAATGAGCAGTTCTTC. It yields the protein CATSGGGRGSIGNEQFF.

The chain employs TRBV2 and TRBJ1-2; 8 nucleotides align to TRBD1. V dropped 11 bases and J dropped 6; count of bases not matched to a gene: 11. The CDR3 length is 13 residues. Germline CDR1 and CDR2: SNHLY and FYNNEI. The CDR3 DNA follows: TGTGCCTGCTGGGGCAGGGGGCCGGATGGCTACACCTTC. Translating it yields CACWGRGPDGYTF. The full variable domain, in which reference TRBV2 and TRBJ1-2 provide the parts outside the CDR3, is EPEVTQTPSHQVTQMGQEVILRCVPISNHLYFYWYRQILGQKVEFLVSFYNNEISEKSEIFDDQFSVERPDGSNFTLKIRSTKLEDSAMYFCACWGRGPDGYTFGSGTRLTVV.

This clone was recorded a few times. This chain joins TRBV3-1 (or the pseudogene TRBV3-2) and TRBJ1-1; TRBD1 matches 9 bases. CDR1 is LGHDT and CDR2 is YNNKEL in the germline V gene (reference sequence). The junction had 15 bases not matched to a gene; V was cut back by 6 bases and J by 7 bases. The CDR3 consists of 16 residues. The CDR3: CASRPGTGLLPHEAFF. In DNA form, the CDR3 reads TGTGCCAGCAGACCCGGGACAGGGCTTCTCCCACATGAAGCTTTCTTT.

The chain combines TRBV19 with TRBJ1-2; D is perhaps TRBD1 (5 bases). Trimming took 5 bases from V and 1 from J, leaving 11 bases between them. The CDR3 has 14 residues. Germline loops: CDR1 LNHDA, CDR2 SQIVND (reference sequence). CDR3: CASSVRGFNYGYTF. CDR3 DNA sequence: TGTGCCAGTAGTGTCCGGGGGTTTAACTATGGCTACACCTTC. Using reference TRBV19 and TRBJ1-2 for the parts outside the CDR3, the full variable domain is DGGITQSPKYLFRKEGQNVTLSCEQNLNHDAMYWYRQDPGQGLRLIYYSQIVNDFQKGDIAEGYSVSREKKESFPLTVTSAQKNPTAFYLCASSVRGFNYGYTFGSGTRLTVV.

The gene calls are TRBV28 and TRBJ2-7, with a possible D match to TRBD1 (6 bases). There are 14 residues in the CDR3. The germline V and J ends were trimmed by 5 bases and 1 base, with 12 bases remaining between them. CDR1 is MDHEN, CDR2 SYDVKM, per germline. In nucleotides, the CDR3 is TGTGCCAGCAGTCTCAGGGGTCTATCCTACGAGCAGTACTTC. Protein product: CASSLRGLSYEQYF.

This clone has just one count. The chain carries TRBV2 and TRBJ2-1; 10 nucleotides match TRBD1. There are 15 residues in the CDR3. Germline CDR1 is SNHLY and CDR2 is FYNNEI. The V segment lost 4 bases and the J segment 7 bases; nucleotides outside the gene matches: 7. Here the CDR3 reads CASSGEDRGKNEQFF. The CDR3 DNA reads as TGTGCCAGCAGTGGGGAGGACAGGGGGAAGAATGAGCAGTTCTTC.

This clone has at least ten counts. The chain is built from TRBV3-1 (or the pseudogene TRBV3-2) and TRBJ2-5; D possibly corresponds to TRBD1 (6 bases). Germline V lookup: CDR1 LGHDT, CDR2 YNNKEL (reference sequence). The CDR3 covers 14 residues. V was cut by 4 bases and J by 1 base, with 10 bases left in between. CDR3 sequence: CASSLRGPQETQYF. For the CDR3, the DNA is TGTGCCAGCAGCCTCAGGGGCCCCCAAGAGACCCAGTACTTC.

V usage is TRBV28 and J usage is TRBJ1-1; D remains unclear. Trimming removed 5 bases from V and 10 bases from J, with 23 bases in between. Germline CDR1 and CDR2: MDHEN and SYDVKM. The CDR3 runs to 15 residues. CDR3 bases: TGTGCCAGCAGTCTTTCCGACATAGTCCTATCCTCAGCTTTCTTT. Protein: CASSLSDIVLSSAFF.

This clone has a handful of counts. CDR3 nucleotides: TGTGCCAGCAGCTTGGAGGACAGGGGTAATTCACCCCTCCACTTT. Amino acid sequence: CASSLEDRGNSPLHF. J is TRBJ1-6 and V is TRBV5-8; 9 bases map to TRBD1. The germline V gene has CDR1 SGHTS and CDR2 YDEGEE. This CDR3 is 15 amino acids long. J gave up 6 bases and V 0 bases, and 1 base lay outside the gene matches.

The J gene is TRBJ2-3, the V gene TRBV6-4; TRBD2 is a possible D gene (5 bases). The ends were cut back, 4 bases at V and 5 bases at J, with 10 bases in the middle. Germline assignment: CDR1 MRHNA and CDR2 SNTAGT. The CDR3 length is 13 residues. This CDR3 reads CASSGEKGDTQYF. Here the CDR3 DNA reads TGTGCCAGCAGTGGGGAGAAAGGAGATACGCAGTATTTT.

The chain couples TRBV2 to TRBJ2-5, with a tentative D call TRBD1 (8 bases). The CDR3 totals 12 residues. Germline loops: CDR1 SNHLY, CDR2 FYNNEI. Trimming left V 7 bases short and J 5 bases short, with 11 bases between. CDR3 region: CASNRGGETQYF. For the CDR3, the DNA is TGTGCCAGCAACAGGGGGGGGGAGACCCAGTACTTC.

This clone was seen once. The genes are TRBV29-1 and TRBJ2-2, with 8 bases identical to TRBD2. In germline, CDR1 is SQVTM, CDR2 ANQGSEA. The J segment lost 5 bases and the V segment lost 3 bases, leaving 2 bases of the junction unmatched. The CDR3 sequence is 13 residues long. The CDR3 here is CSVDPGGTGELFF. As DNA, the CDR3 is TGCAGCGTTGACCCGGGGGGGACCGGGGAGCTGTTTTTT.

This chain joins TRBV5-4 and TRBJ2-1; 8 nucleotides match TRBD2. V lost 1 base to trimming and J lost 8 bases; unmatched junction nucleotides: 8. Germline V gives CDR1 SGHNT, CDR2 YYREEE (reference sequence). This CDR3 is 15 amino acids long. The CDR3 nucleotides read TGTGCCAGCAGCTTGCCGGGGGGGCAGGGAGATGAGCAGTTCTTC. Its protein is CASSLPGGQGDEQFF.

J is TRBJ2-4 and V is TRBV19, with D possibly TRBD2 on 6 matching bases. CDR1 is LNHDA, CDR2 SQIVND, per germline (reference sequence). CDR3 size: 16 residues. The V and J ends lost 5 bases and 1 base respectively, with 15 bases between them. CDR3 sequence: CASSDILRGAKNIQYF. The CDR3, as DNA: TGTGCCAGTAGTGATATACTCCGGGGGGCCAAAAACATTCAGTACTTC. Full variable domain (remainder filled in from reference TRBV19 and TRBJ2-4): DGGITQSPKYLFRKEGQNVTLSCEQNLNHDAMYWYRQDPGQGLRLIYYSQIVNDFQKGDIAEGYSVSREKKESFPLTVTSAQKNPTAFYLCASSDILRGAKNIQYFGAGTRLSVL.

There are a few counts of this clone. The sample carries other DNA sequences with the same CDR3. The chain combines TRBV6-1 with TRBJ2-5; D remains unclear. The V gene's germline CDR1 is MNHNS and CDR2 SASEGT. The CDR3 is 12 amino acids. The V end was cut by 0 bases, the J end by 5 bases, with 4 bases between. The CDR3 DNA sequence: TGTGCCAGCAGTGAAGCGCGGGAGACCCAGTACTTC. Residues: CASSEARETQYF.

The chain is built from TRBV7-6 and TRBJ2-2; TRBD2 might be the D (6 bases). Germline-derived CDR1 and CDR2 are SGHVS and FNYEAQ. V was clipped by 5 bases and J by 5 bases, with 15 bases between them. The CDR3 has 15 residues. As DNA, the CDR3 is TGTGCCAGCAGCCCCTTTGCGGGGTTAACCGGGGAGCTGTTTTTT. Translated, it gives CASSPFAGLTGELFF.

The rearrangement joins TRBV4-1 to TRBJ2-7; 9 bases fit TRBD1. Germline lookup yields CDR1 MGHRA and CDR2 YSYEKL. The CDR3 consists of 15 residues. Unmatched junction bases numbered 9, after V lost 4 bases and J lost 5 bases. CDR3 sequence reads: CASSPQKDRGHEQYF. The CDR3 bases are TGCGCCAGCAGCCCCCAAAAGGACAGGGGCCACGAGCAGTACTTC.